This is a list of T cell receptor beta chains from one sample in a study of beta chain features in type 1 diabetes. Only in-frame clones appear in the TCRdb table, and some are missing; sequencing was by immunoSEQ multiplex PCR. Counted here are around 600,000 clones, around an eighth occurring once; the ten biggest clones make up approximately 0.11%. Input material: naive CD4+ T cells from blood. These receptors all come from a man aged 25-45 years with type 1 diabetes. Each CDR3 is given with its conserved first and last residue. The order of the fields is J gene, clone size, V gene, D gene, CDR3 protein, CDR3 DNA. D genes are given only for firm matches. Expanded clones are given a class, and other clones once, few, many or no size at all.

TRBJ2-1	NA	TRBV11-3	TRBD1	CASSLRDRESNEQFF	TGTGCCAGCAGCTTAAGGGACAGGGAAAGCAATGAGCAGTTCTTC
TRBJ2-2	NA	TRBV30	NA	CAWSVKGSTGELFF	TGTGCCTGGAGTGTAAAAGGGTCCACCGGGGAGCTGTTTTTT
TRBJ1-5	few	TRBV5-4	NA	CASSADRENQPQHF	TGTGCCAGCAGCGCCGACAGAGAAAATCAGCCCCAGCATTTT
TRBJ2-7	NA	TRBV29-1	NA	CSVEEVGAEQYF	TGCAGCGTTGAAGAAGTCGGCGCCGAGCAGTACTTC
TRBJ1-2	few	TRBV7-9	NA	CASSLGSLGAATF	TGTGCCAGCAGCTTAGGCAGTTTGGGGGCCGCCACCTTC
TRBJ1-2	NA	TRBV19	NA	CASTIDRMGGYTF	TGTGCCAGTACTATCGACCGCATGGGTGGCTACACCTTC
TRBJ2-3	NA	TRBV2	NA	CASTGPDPSTDTQYF	TGTGCCAGCACTGGGCCTGACCCTAGCACAGATACGCAGTATTTT
TRBJ1-5	NA	TRBV28	TRBD1	CASSEGGKPQHF	TGTGCCAGCAGTGAAGGGGGCAAGCCCCAGCATTTT
TRBJ1-6	NA	TRBV6-4	NA	CASSEQNVNSPLHF	TGTGCCAGCAGTGAGCAGAACGTCAACTCACCCCTCCACTTT
TRBJ1-1	NA	TRBV7-2	TRBD1	CASSVRQGSNTEAFF	TGTGCCAGCAGCGTCCGACAGGGTTCGAACACTGAAGCTTTCTTT
TRBJ2-1	NA	TRBV6-6	NA	CASSYSESNEQFF	TGTGCCAGCAGTTACTCGGAGTCCAATGAGCAGTTCTTC
TRBJ2-1	few	TRBV10-3	NA	CAISEVGGGEQFF	TGTGCCATCAGTGAAGTCGGGGGTGGTGAGCAGTTCTTC
TRBJ1-5	NA	TRBV28	NA	CASSLRDGSNQPQHF	TGTGCCAGCAGTCTCCGGGACGGGAGCAATCAGCCCCAGCATTTT
TRBJ2-1	few	TRBV7-9	NA	CASSPLSLGVPYNEQFF	TGTGCCAGCAGTCCATTATCCTTGGGAGTCCCCTACAATGAGCAGTTCTTC
TRBJ2-7	few	TRBV28	NA	CAHRRAASYEQYF	TGTGCCCATCGACGAGCGGCCTCCTACGAGCAGTACTTC
TRBJ2-3	NA	TRBV7-7	NA	CASSLTGAATDTQYF	TGTGCTAGCAGCCTCACGGGGGCAGCCACAGATACGCAGTATTTT
TRBJ2-2	NA	TRBV13	NA	CASSFGVNTGELFF	TGTGCCAGCAGCTTCGGGGTGAACACCGGGGAGCTGTTTTTT
TRBJ2-1	NA	TRBV10-3	NA	CAISESNGYNEQFF	TGTGCCATCAGTGAGTCGAATGGGTACAATGAGCAGTTCTTC
TRBJ1-2	NA	TRBV5-1	NA	CASSLGRVDYGYTF	TGCGCCAGCAGCTTGGGTCGGGTTGACTATGGCTACACCTTC
TRBJ2-1	NA	TRBV18	TRBD1	CASSPGTGASNEQFF	TGTGCCAGCTCACCAGGGACAGGGGCTAGCAATGAGCAGTTCTTC